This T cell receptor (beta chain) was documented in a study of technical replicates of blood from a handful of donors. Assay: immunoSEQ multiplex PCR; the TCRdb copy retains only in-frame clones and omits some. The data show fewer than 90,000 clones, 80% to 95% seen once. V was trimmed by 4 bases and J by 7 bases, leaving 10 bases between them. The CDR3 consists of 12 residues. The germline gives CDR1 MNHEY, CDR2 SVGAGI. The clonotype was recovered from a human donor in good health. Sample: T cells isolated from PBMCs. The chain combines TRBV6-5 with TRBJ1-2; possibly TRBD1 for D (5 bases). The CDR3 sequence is CASSLQGVGYTF. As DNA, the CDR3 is TGTGCCAGCAGTTTACAAGGGGTTGGCTACACCTTC.